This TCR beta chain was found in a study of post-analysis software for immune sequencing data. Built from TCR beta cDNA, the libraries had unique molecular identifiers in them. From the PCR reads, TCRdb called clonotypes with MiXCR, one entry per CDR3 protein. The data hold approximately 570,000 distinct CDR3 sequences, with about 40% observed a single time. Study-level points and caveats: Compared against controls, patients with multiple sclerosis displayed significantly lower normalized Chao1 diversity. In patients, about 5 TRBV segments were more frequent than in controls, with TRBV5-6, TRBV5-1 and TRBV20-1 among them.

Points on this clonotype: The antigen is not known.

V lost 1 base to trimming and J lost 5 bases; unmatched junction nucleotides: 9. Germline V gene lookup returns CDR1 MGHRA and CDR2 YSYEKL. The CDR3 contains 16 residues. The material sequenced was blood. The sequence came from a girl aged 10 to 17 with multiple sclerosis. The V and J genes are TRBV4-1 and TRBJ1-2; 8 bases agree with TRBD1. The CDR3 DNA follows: TGCGCCAGCAGCCAAGGTAGCCAGGGGGCTACATATGGCTACACCTTC. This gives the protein CASSQGSQGATYGYTF.